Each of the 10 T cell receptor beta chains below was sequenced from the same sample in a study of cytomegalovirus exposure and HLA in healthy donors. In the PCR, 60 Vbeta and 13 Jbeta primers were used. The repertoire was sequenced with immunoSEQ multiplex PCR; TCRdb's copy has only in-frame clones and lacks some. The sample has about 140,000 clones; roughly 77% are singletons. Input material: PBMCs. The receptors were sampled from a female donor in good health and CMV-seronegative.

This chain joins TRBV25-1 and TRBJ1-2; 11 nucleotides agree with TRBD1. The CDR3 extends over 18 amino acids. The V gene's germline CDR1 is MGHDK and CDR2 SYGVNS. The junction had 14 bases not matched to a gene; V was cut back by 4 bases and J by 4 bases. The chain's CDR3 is CASSGAPGQGAFGYGYTF. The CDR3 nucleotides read TGTGCCAGCAGTGGTGCCCCCGGACAGGGGGCTTTCGGCTATGGCTACACCTTC.

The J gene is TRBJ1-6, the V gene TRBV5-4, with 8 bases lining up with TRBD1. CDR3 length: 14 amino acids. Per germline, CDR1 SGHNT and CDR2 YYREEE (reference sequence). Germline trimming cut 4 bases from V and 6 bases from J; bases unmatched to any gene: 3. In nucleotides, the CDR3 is TGTGCCAGCAGCCTGGGACAGGTTAATTCACCCCTCCACTTT. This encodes CASSLGQVNSPLHF.

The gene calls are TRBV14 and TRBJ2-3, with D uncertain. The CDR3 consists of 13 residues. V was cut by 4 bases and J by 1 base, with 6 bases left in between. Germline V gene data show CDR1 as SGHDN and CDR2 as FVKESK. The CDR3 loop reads CASSRAGTDTQYF. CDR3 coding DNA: TGTGCCAGCAGCCGGGCAGGCACAGATACGCAGTATTTT.

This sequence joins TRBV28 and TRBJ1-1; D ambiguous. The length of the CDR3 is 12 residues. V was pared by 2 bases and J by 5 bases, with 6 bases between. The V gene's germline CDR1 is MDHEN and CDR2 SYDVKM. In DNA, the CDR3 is TGTGCCAGCAGTTTACAGGATACTGAAGCTTTCTTT. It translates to CASSLQDTEAFF.

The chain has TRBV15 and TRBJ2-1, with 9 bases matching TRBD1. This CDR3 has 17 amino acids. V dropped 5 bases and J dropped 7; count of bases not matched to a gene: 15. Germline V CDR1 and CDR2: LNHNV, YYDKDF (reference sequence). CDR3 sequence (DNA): TGTGCCACCAGCCGCCACGGGAGGACAGGGGAAGGGAATGAGCAGTTCTTC. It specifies CATSRHGRTGEGNEQFF.

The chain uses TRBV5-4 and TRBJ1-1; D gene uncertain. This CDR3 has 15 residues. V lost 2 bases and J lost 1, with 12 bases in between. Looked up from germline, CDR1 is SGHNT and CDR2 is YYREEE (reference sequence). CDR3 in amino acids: CASSLGTEGNTEAFF. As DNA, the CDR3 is TGTGCCAGCAGCTTAGGTACGGAGGGGAACACTGAAGCTTTCTTT.

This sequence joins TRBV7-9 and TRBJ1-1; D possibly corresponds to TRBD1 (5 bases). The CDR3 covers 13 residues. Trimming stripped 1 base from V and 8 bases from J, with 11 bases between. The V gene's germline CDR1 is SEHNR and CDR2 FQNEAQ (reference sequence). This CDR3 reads CASSLVSRTEAFF. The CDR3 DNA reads TGTGCCAGCAGCTTAGTGTCCAGGACAGAAGCTTTCTTT.

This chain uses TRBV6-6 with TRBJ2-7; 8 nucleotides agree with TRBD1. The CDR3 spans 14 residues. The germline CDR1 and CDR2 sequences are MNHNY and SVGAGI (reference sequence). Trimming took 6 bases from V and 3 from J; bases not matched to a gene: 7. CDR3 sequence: CASSQDRAYYEQYF. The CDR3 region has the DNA TGTGCCAGCAGCCAGGACAGGGCATACTACGAGCAGTACTTC.

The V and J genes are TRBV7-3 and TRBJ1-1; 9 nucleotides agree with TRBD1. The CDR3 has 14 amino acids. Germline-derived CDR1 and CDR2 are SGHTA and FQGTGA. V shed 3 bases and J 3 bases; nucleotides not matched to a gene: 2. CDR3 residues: CASSLDRGDTEAFF. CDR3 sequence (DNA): TGTGCCAGCAGCTTGGACAGGGGAGACACTGAAGCTTTCTTT.

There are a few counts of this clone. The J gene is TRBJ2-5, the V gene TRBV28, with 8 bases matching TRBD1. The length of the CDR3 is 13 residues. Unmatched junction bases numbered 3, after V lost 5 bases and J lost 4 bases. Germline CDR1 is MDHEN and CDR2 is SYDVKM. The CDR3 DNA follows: TGTGCCAGCAGTCAGGGGGCGATAGAGACCCAGTACTTC. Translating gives CASSQGAIETQYF.